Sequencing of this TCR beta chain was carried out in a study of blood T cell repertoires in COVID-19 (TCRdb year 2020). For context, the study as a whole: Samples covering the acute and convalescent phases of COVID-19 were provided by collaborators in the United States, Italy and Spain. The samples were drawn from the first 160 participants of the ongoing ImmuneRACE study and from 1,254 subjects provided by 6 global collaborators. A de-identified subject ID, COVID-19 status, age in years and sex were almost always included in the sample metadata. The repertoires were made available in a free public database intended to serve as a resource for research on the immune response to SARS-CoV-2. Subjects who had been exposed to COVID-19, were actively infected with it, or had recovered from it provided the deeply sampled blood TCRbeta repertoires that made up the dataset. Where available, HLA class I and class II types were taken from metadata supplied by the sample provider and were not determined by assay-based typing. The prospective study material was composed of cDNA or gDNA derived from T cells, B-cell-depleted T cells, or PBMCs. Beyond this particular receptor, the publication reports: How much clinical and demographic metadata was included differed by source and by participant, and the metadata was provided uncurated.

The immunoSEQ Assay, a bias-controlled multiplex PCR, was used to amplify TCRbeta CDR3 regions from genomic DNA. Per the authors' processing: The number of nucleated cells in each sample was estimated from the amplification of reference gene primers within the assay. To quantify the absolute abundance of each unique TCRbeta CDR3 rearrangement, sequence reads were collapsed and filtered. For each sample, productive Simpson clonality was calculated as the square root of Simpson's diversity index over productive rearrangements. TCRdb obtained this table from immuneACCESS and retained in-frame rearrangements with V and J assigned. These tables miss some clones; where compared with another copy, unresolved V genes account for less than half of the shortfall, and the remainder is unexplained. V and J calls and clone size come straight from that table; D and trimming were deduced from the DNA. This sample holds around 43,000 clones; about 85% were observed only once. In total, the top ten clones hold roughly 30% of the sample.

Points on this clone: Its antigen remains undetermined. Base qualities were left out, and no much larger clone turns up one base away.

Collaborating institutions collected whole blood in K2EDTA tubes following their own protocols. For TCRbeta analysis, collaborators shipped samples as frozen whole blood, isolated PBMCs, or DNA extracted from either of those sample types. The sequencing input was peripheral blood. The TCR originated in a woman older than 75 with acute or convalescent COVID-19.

The CDR3: CASREGLAGVGELFF. The DNA is TGTGCCAGCAGGGAGGGCCTAGCGGGAGTCGGGGAGCTGTTTTTT. The rearrangement combines TRBV27 with TRBJ2-2; TRBD2 fits 10 bases in the junction. Spanning cysteine to phenylalanine, the CDR3 consists of 15 amino acids. The entry retains the CDR3 DNA only, 45 bases that are in frame from base 1. Trimming accounts for 6 bases at V and 7 bases at J, while the number of junction bases matched to no gene is 8. CDR1 MNHEY and CDR2 SMNVEV are derived from the germline V gene (reference sequence).